This TCR beta chain was sequenced for a study of T cells in Graves' hyperthyroidism and ophthalmopathy. Study in general: Peripheral blood samples were taken at initial diagnosis, prior to any treatment.

Active moderate-to-severe ophthalmopathy, Clinical Activity Score at least 3, NOSPECS at least 4, under 3 months' duration. Lactation, pregnancy, other autoimmune disease or uncontrolled infection excluded patients. TCR beta CDR3 region amplification was performed from RNA transcripts. An initial round of RT-PCR targeting the TCR CDR3 relied on the HTBI primer set. Via MiXCR, TCRdb re-called the multiplex PCR reads, giving one row per CDR3 protein. The table records some 570,000 distinct CDR3 sequences, 14% of them present only once. At least ten counts were recorded for this clonotype. This receptor was taken from a woman aged 18 to 35 with Graves' ophthalmopathy. Input material: blood.

The CDR3, as DNA: TGTGCCTGGAGTAGGTCAGGACTAACGGATATTCAGTACTTC. Amino acid sequence: CAWSRSGLTDIQYF. The rearrangement joins TRBV30 to TRBJ2-4; possibly TRBD2 for D (6 bases). With 2 bases removed from V and 10 bases from J, the gap between germline ends came to 18 bases. The CDR3 has 14 amino acids. Germline V CDR1 and CDR2: GTSNPN, SVGIG (reference sequence). Full variable domain (missing parts from reference TRBV30 and TRBJ2-4): SQTIHQWPATLVQPVGSPLSLECTVEGTSNPNLYWYRQAAGRGLQLLFYSVGIGQISSEVPQNLSASRPQDRQFILSSKKLLLSDSGFYLCAWSRSGLTDIQYFGAGTRLSVL.